The clone carrying this T cell receptor beta chain was detected only a few times. CDR3 length: 12 residues. V was cut by 8 bases and J by 4 bases, with 10 bases left in between. Germline values: CDR1 KGHSH, CDR2 LQKENI. This entry comes from a study of T-cell memory formation after mild COVID-19. Researchers used 5'RACE with constant-segment primers to make TCR alpha and TCR beta cDNA libraries that carry sample barcodes and UMIs. TCRdb re-analysed the 5' RACE reads in MiXCR, keeping a single row per CDR3 protein. The table records some 440,000 distinct CDR3 sequences, approximately 25% of them present only once.

This receptor was identified in an adult woman who had mild COVID-19 (a few samples of this study predate the infection). Cell type and time point are not known. V usage is TRBV18 and J usage is TRBJ2-3; D is unresolved. Sequencing was done on a sample of PBMCs or a T cell subset sorted from them (not recorded which). CDR3 in amino acids: CASSPRADTQYF. CDR3 nucleotide sequence: TGTGCCAGCAGCCCTCGAGCAGATACGCAGTATTTT.